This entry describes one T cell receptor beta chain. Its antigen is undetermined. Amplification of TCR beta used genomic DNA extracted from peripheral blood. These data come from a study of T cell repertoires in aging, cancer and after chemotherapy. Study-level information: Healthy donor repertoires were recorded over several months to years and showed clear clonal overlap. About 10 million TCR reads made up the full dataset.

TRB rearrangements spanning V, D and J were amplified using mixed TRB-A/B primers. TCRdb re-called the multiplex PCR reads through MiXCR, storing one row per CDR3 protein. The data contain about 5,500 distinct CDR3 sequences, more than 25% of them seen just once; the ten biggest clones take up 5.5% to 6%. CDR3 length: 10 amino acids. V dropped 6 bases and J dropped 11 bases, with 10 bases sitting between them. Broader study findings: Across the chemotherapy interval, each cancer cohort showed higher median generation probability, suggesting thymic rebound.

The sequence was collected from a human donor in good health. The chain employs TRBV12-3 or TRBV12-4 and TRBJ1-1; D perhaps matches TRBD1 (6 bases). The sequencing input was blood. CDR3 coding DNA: TGTGCCAGCAGCAGGGGTTCGGCTTTCTTT. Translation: CASSRGSAFF.